The clone carrying this T cell receptor (beta chain) was seen many times. TCRdb fed the 5' RACE reads into MiXCR, producing one record per CDR3 protein. The sample lists roughly 200,000 distinct CDR3 sequences; around a quarter were seen once. This sample stems from a study of CD8 T cells in ankylosing spondylitis. There are 15 residues in the CDR3. V was clipped by 0 bases and J by 5 bases; unmatched bases: 4. Germline V gene lookup returns CDR1 SGDLS and CDR2 YYNGEE. Sequenced sample: blood, either unsorted or a sorted T cell fraction (not recorded which). The chain carries TRBV9 and TRBJ2-2; 7 positions match TRBD1. The source of this sequence is a male donor with ankylosing spondylitis or in good health (not recorded which). The DNA for the CDR3 is TGTGCCAGCAGCGTAGAGGGGGCGCTTACCGGGGAGCTGTTTTTT. Its protein is CASSVEGALTGELFF.